The 4 T cell receptor beta chains below come from one sample, sequenced in a study of shared clonotypes between healthy human individuals. The data were produced by immunoSEQ multiplex PCR, yet TCRdb's version contains in-frame clones alone and is incomplete. The data hold fewer than 600,000 clones, with more than 65% observed a single time. The sequencing input was PBMCs. The source of these receptors is a woman in her forties in good health. Some clones in this sample may be carry-over from other donors' samples.

The chain links TRBV28 to TRBJ2-6; D is unclear. V was pared by 6 bases and J by 4 bases, with 7 bases between. CDR3 length: 13 residues. Germline V gives CDR1 MDHEN, CDR2 SYDVKM. The CDR3 nucleotides are TGTGCCAGCAGAAAAACCGGGGCCAACGTCCTGACTTTC. It yields the protein CASRKTGANVLTF.

This clone was detected once. V gene TRBV2 combines with J gene TRBJ2-3, with D perhaps TRBD1 or TRBD2 (5 bases each). This CDR3 spans 12 amino acids. Germline V lookup: CDR1 SNHLY, CDR2 FYNNEI. V was shortened by 7 bases and J by 4 bases, with 9 bases between the two germline ends. The CDR3 here is CASKEGPDTQYF. The CDR3 nucleotides are TGTGCCAGCAAAGAGGGGCCAGATACGCAGTATTTT.

CDR3 in amino acids: CASSPRTAQNTEAFF. The CDR3, as DNA: TGTGCCAGCTCACCAAGGACAGCTCAGAACACTGAAGCTTTCTTT. V usage is TRBV18 and J usage is TRBJ1-1, with D possibly matching TRBD1 (6 bases). The CDR3 consists of 15 residues. Germline V lookup: CDR1 KGHSH, CDR2 LQKENI. The V and J ends lost 2 bases and 1 base respectively, with 11 bases between them.

The V call is TRBV18, the J call TRBJ1-1; D may be TRBD1 (5 bases). The germline gives CDR1 KGHSH, CDR2 LQKENI. Trimming took off 6 bases at V and 4 bases at J, with 15 bases between the two ends. The CDR3 totals 14 residues. CDR3 nucleotides: TGTGCCAGCTCCCCGGGGAGGGGCCTCACTGAAGCTTTCTTT. Its translation is CASSPGRGLTEAFF.